These 32 T cell receptor beta chains originate from one sample sequenced in a study of T cell repertoires in aging, cancer and after chemotherapy. A mixed TRB-A/B primer pool amplified rearranged TRB by multiplex touch-down PCR. A single record per CDR3 protein comes from TCRdb applying MiXCR to the multiplex PCR reads. The data contain more than 9,500 distinct CDR3 sequences, around 29% of them singletons. TCR beta rearrangements were amplified from peripheral blood genomic DNA. What was sequenced was blood. The receptors here all came from a human donor in good health. The donor label of this sample is uncertain.

This chain uses TRBV5-4 with TRBJ1-2; D remains ambiguous. Germline loops: CDR1 SGHNT, CDR2 YYREEE (reference sequence). The CDR3 is made up of 14 amino acids. Trimming left V 2 bases short and J 2 bases short, with 10 bases between. The CDR3 DNA sequence: TGTGCCAGCAGCTTAGAGGGCCTGAACTATGGCTACACCTTC. Amino acids: CASSLEGLNYGYTF.

This clonotype came up once. CDR3 in DNA: TGCAGTGCTAGGCCCGGACAGGGTTTCACAGATACGCAGTATTTT. Translating gives CSARPGQGFTDTQYF. V and J are TRBV20-1 and TRBJ2-3; 8 bases map to TRBD1. The germline gives CDR1 DFQATT, CDR2 SNEGSKA (reference sequence). The ends lost 3 bases at V and 2 bases at J; junction bases unmatched: 7. The CDR3 is 15 amino acids.

This clonotype is labeled as medium-sized. V gene TRBV29-1 combines with J gene TRBJ1-4, with a weak D call TRBD1 (5 bases). Trimming stripped 7 bases from V and 7 bases from J, with 10 bases between. This CDR3 has 11 amino acids. The V gene's germline CDR1 is SQVTM and CDR2 ANQGSEA. CDR3: CSGRQGEKLFF. In nucleotides, the CDR3 is TGCAGCGGCCGCCAGGGTGAAAAACTGTTTTTT.

This clonotype is termed medium-sized. The rearrangement uses TRBV11-1 and TRBJ1-1, with TRBD1 matching over 9 bases. From germline, CDR1 is SGHAT and CDR2 FQDESV (reference sequence). This CDR3 has 15 amino acids. V was pared by 5 bases and J by 2 bases, with 6 bases of the junction left unmatched. The CDR3 DNA reads as TGTGCCAGCAGCCCACGGGACAGGGTTAACACTGAAGCTTTCTTT. It codes for CASSPRDRVNTEAFF. Filled out from reference TRBV11-1 and TRBJ1-1, the complete variable domain reads EAEVAQSPRYKITEKSQAVAFWCDPISGHATLYWYRQILGQGPELLVQFQDESVVDDSQLPKDRFSAERLKGVDSTLKIQPAELGDSAMYLCASSPRDRVNTEAFFGQGTRLTVV.

The chain combines TRBV11-2 with TRBJ2-1, with D possibly matching TRBD1 (6 bases). V gave up 7 bases and J gave up 5 bases, with 18 bases separating them. The germline CDR1 and CDR2 sequences are SGHAT and FQNNGV. The CDR3 consists of 15 residues. The CDR3 sequence is CASTGGRDGHNEQFF. CDR3 sequence (DNA): TGTGCCAGCACTGGGGGCCGGGACGGGCACAATGAGCAGTTCTTC. Based on the CDR3 plus reference TRBV11-2 and TRBJ2-1, the full variable domain is EAGVAQSPRYKIIEKRQSVAFWCNPISGHATLYWYQQILGQGPKLLIQFQNNGVVDDSQLPKDRFSAERLKGVDSTLKIQPAKLEDSAVYLCASTGGRDGHNEQFFGPGTRLTVL.

By share, this clonotype counts as medium-sized (0.01 to 0.1%). J is TRBJ2-7 and V is TRBV6-5, with D perhaps TRBD2 (6 bases). CDR1 and CDR2 from the germline V gene are MNHEY and SVGAGI. The CDR3 consists of 14 residues. Trimming cost V 2 bases and J 3 bases, with 11 bases left between them. CDR3 loop: CASSYAGTDYEQYF. Here the CDR3 DNA reads TGTGCCAGCAGTTACGCGGGGACCGACTACGAGCAGTACTTC.

The chain recombines TRBV20-1 with TRBJ2-7, with TRBD1 as a possible D gene (5 bases). In germline, CDR1 is DFQATT, CDR2 SNEGSKA (reference sequence). CDR3 length equals 12 residues. The ends were cut back, 3 bases at V and 1 base at J, with 7 bases in the middle. CDR3 amino acids: CSASYRSYEQYF. The CDR3 DNA is TGCAGTGCTAGCTACAGGTCCTACGAGCAGTACTTC.

The table lists this clonotype with a few counts. CDR3: CASSFGSGGQETQYF. The CDR3 nucleotides read TGTGCCAGCAGCTTCGGTAGCGGGGGGCAAGAGACCCAGTACTTC. The chain has TRBV5-6 and TRBJ2-5, with TRBD2 identical over 10 bases. Per germline, CDR1 SGHDT and CDR2 YYEEEE. V trimming: 2 bases; J trimming: 2 bases; junction bases outside the gene matches: 3. The CDR3 sequence is 15 residues long.

This chain uses TRBV7-6 with TRBJ1-2; D perhaps matches TRBD1 (5 bases). CDR3 length: 13 amino acids. The germline V and J ends were trimmed by 3 bases and 6 bases, with 11 bases remaining between them. Per the germline V gene, CDR1 is SGHVS and CDR2 is FNYEAQ. CDR3 nucleotides: TGTGCCAGCAGCTTCTGGGGGGGAGATGGCTACACCTTC. This encodes CASSFWGGDGYTF.

Turning to this clonotype: The DNA is left out, because the CDR3 cannot be placed on it with certainty; the CDR3 is given as TCRdb lists it. The chain recombines TRBV15 with TRBJ2-1; the table's TRBD1 call for D was not verified on the DNA. Looked up from germline, CDR1 is LNHNV and CDR2 is YYDKDF (reference sequence). The CDR3 adds up to 22 amino acids, both ends counted. The CDR3: CATSKDPSSYEQYFGPGNEQFF.

This clonotype rates as medium-sized. The chain has TRBV29-1 and TRBJ1-2; no firm D call. CDR3 length equals 15 residues. Germline V gene data show CDR1 as SQVTM and CDR2 as ANQGSEA. V lost 0 bases and J lost 2, with 13 bases in between. The CDR3 region has the DNA TGCAGCGTTGAAGATCCCCCTAGTCTCAACTATGGCTACACCTTC. As protein: CSVEDPPSLNYGYTF.

This clonotype is medium-sized (0.01 to 0.1%). V and J are TRBV29-1 and TRBJ2-1; 8 bases agree with TRBD1. V trimming: 7 bases; J trimming: 1 base; junction bases outside the gene matches: 6. The germline V gene has CDR1 SQVTM and CDR2 ANQGSEA. The CDR3 has 14 residues. CDR3 sequence (DNA): TGCAGCGGCACAACAGGGGGGTCCTACAATGAGCAGTTCTTC. Amino acids: CSGTTGGSYNEQFF.

This clonotype has just a few counts. This rearrangement joins TRBV6-1 to TRBJ1-5, with D unresolved. This CDR3 has 15 amino acids. Deletions cut 1 base from V and 2 bases from J, with 9 bases between. Germline CDR1 and CDR2: MNHNS and SASEGT. The CDR3 is CASSEGPEGNQPQHF. DNA of the CDR3: TGTGCCAGCAGTGAAGGTCCTGAGGGCAATCAGCCCCAGCATTTT.

In this sample, this clonotype turned up a few times. The DNA of the CDR3 is TGTGCCAGCAGTTACTCGGTGACAGGCGAAAAACTGTTTTTT. Protein: CASSYSVTGEKLFF. The chain combines TRBV6-5 with TRBJ1-4; tentatively, D is TRBD1 (6 bases). V dropped 0 bases and J dropped 8 bases, with 10 bases sitting between them. CDR1 and CDR2 from the germline V gene are MNHEY and SVGAGI. CDR3 length: 14 residues.

J is TRBJ2-1 and V is TRBV6-1; TRBD1 is a possible D gene (6 bases). This CDR3 region has 13 residues. Germline V lookup: CDR1 MNHNS, CDR2 SASEGT. V lost 0 bases and J 7 bases, leaving 7 bases between the germline ends. The CDR3 here is CASSEADSNEQFF. In DNA form, the CDR3 reads TGTGCCAGCAGTGAAGCGGACAGTAATGAGCAGTTCTTC.

This clonotype was seen more than once but under ten times. The V and J genes are TRBV13 and TRBJ1-1, with D possibly being TRBD1 (5 bases). CDR1 PRHDT and CDR2 FYEKMQ come from the germline V gene (reference sequence). This CDR3 has 14 amino acids. V lost 3 bases and J 7 bases, leaving 15 bases between the germline ends. Here the CDR3 reads CASSFGGRADEAFF. DNA for the CDR3: TGTGCCAGCAGCTTTGGGGGGAGGGCAGATGAAGCTTTCTTT.

This rearrangement joins TRBV19 to TRBJ1-6, with a possible D match to TRBD1 (6 bases). The CDR3 extends over 15 amino acids. Trimming stripped 1 base from V and 10 bases from J, with 14 bases between. In germline, CDR1 is LNHDA, CDR2 SQIVND (reference sequence). CDR3 protein: CASSIVQGRGSPLHF. DNA for the CDR3: TGTGCCAGTAGTATAGTCCAGGGGCGCGGATCACCCCTCCACTTT.

By its share, this clonotype is medium-sized. The chain joins TRBV6-5 to TRBJ2-3; 12 bases are a match to TRBD2. The ends lost 6 bases at V and 4 bases at J; junction bases unmatched: 8. The CDR3 covers 16 residues. The germline CDR1 and CDR2 sequences are MNHEY and SVGAGI. The CDR3 spells CASRRGLAGSADTQYF. The DNA for the CDR3 is TGTGCCAGCAGACGCGGACTAGCGGGGAGCGCAGATACGCAGTATTTT.

This clonotype was counted a few times. CDR3 in DNA: TGCAGTGCTAGAGACAGGGAAGACTATGGCTACACCTTC. Protein product: CSARDREDYGYTF. The chain links TRBV20-1 to TRBJ1-2; weak D call: TRBD1 (5 bases). Germline CDR1 and CDR2: DFQATT and SNEGSKA (reference sequence). The CDR3 is 13 residues long. V shed 0 bases and J shed 3 bases, with 8 bases lying between them.

V and J are TRBV12-3 or TRBV12-4 and TRBJ1-5, with D perhaps matching TRBD1 (5 bases). The CDR3 runs to 15 residues. Trimming took off 6 bases at V and 7 bases at J, with 19 bases between the two ends. The CDR3 region has the DNA TGTGCCAGCAGGCTAGCGGGACGGCGGGGGCAGCCCCAGCATTTT. Translated: CASRLAGRRGQPQHF.

V usage is TRBV30 and J usage is TRBJ2-1, with TRBD2 matching over 11 bases. The CDR3 spans 18 residues. From germline, CDR1 is GTSNPN and CDR2 SVGIG (reference sequence). V trimming: 3 bases; J trimming: 7 bases; junction bases outside the gene matches: 17. In DNA form, the CDR3 reads TGTGCCTGGAGCGGATACCTTAGCGGGGGGGCCTCGCTTAATGAGCAGTTCTTC. It specifies CAWSGYLSGGASLNEQFF.

This clonotype was seen a handful of times. V gene TRBV7-9 combines with J gene TRBJ2-2; 9 positions agree with TRBD1. V was pared by 1 base and J by 7 bases, with 4 bases of the junction left unmatched. The CDR3 loop spans 15 amino acids. Germline CDR1 reads SEHNR; CDR2 reads FQNEAQ (reference sequence). CDR3 nucleotides: TGTGCCAGCAGCTTAGTACAGGGGGCCGTCGGGGAGCTGTTTTTT. Translating gives CASSLVQGAVGELFF.

A few counts support this clonotype. J is TRBJ1-1 and V is TRBV27; tentatively, D is TRBD1 (5 bases). Deletions cut 0 bases from V and 10 bases from J, with 18 bases between. In germline, CDR1 is MNHEY, CDR2 SMNVEV (reference sequence). The CDR3 runs to 15 residues. CDR3: CASSLSSFARGTAFF. As DNA, the CDR3 is TGTGCCAGCAGTTTATCCTCGTTCGCAAGGGGTACAGCTTTCTTT.

This clonotype was observed a few times. The V call is TRBV7-9, the J call TRBJ2-5, with unresolved D. Trimming left V 4 bases short and J 5 bases short, with 11 bases between. Germline-derived CDR1 and CDR2 are SEHNR and FQNEAQ (reference sequence). This CDR3 is built from 13 residues. The DNA for the CDR3 is TGTGCCAGCAGCTCCAGGACCGGGGAGACCCAGTACTTC. Protein product: CASSSRTGETQYF. The full variable domain, completed using reference TRBV7-9 and TRBJ2-5, is DTGVSQNPRHKITKRGQNVTFRCDPISEHNRLYWYRQTLGQGPEFLTYFQNEAQLEKSRLLSDRFSAERPKGSFSTLEIQRTEQGDSAMYLCASSSRTGETQYFGPGTRLLVL.

This chain connects TRBV6-6 to TRBJ2-7; D might be TRBD1 (5 bases). Between the trimmed V and J ends, which lost 4 bases and 4 bases, there was a span of 8 bases. The CDR3 is made up of 12 amino acids. CDR1 is MNHNY and CDR2 is SVGAGI in the germline V gene (reference sequence). The CDR3 sequence: CASSSTEYEQYF. The CDR3 DNA is TGTGCCAGCAGTTCGACAGAGTACGAGCAGTACTTC.

This clonotype was counted a few times. The chain is built from TRBV18 and TRBJ2-5; no clear D. Trimming shortened V by 4 bases and J by 5 bases, and 11 bases separated the two germline ends. The CDR3 spans 13 residues. Germline V CDR1 and CDR2: KGHSH, LQKENI. The DNA of the CDR3 is TGTGCCAGCTCACTTACCAGAATGGAGACCCAGTACTTC. This gives the protein CASSLTRMETQYF. Full variable domain (missing parts from reference TRBV18 and TRBJ2-5): NAGVMQNPRHLVRRRGQEARLRCSPMKGHSHVYWYRQLPEEGLKFMVYLQKENIIDESGMPKERFSAEFPKEGPSILRIQQVVRGDSAAYFCASSLTRMETQYFGPGTRLLVL.

CDR3 nucleotide sequence: TGTGCCAGCTCACTCTCGGGAAAAAGGGCAACTAATGAAAAACTGTTTTTT. This encodes CASSLSGKRATNEKLFF. V usage is TRBV18 and J usage is TRBJ1-4; no clear D gene. V was trimmed by 4 bases and J by 0 bases, leaving 15 bases between them. Looked up from germline, CDR1 is KGHSH and CDR2 is LQKENI. The CDR3 spans 17 residues.

This clonotype was counted between two and nine times. The chain has TRBV5-1 and TRBJ1-3; TRBD1 aligns across 7 bases. V lost 4 bases and J lost 4; bases outside the gene matches: 8. The CDR3 extends over 15 amino acids. Germline CDR1 is SGHRS and CDR2 is YFSETQ. The CDR3 reads CASSRAGTAGNTIYF. DNA of the CDR3: TGCGCCAGCAGCCGCGCCGGGACAGCCGGAAACACCATATATTTT.

This clonotype is deemed medium-sized. The chain is built from TRBV11-1 and TRBJ1-6; D unclear. Trimming left V 5 bases short and J 0 bases short, with 14 bases between. The CDR3 has 17 amino acids. CDR1 SGHAT and CDR2 FQDESV come from the germline V gene (reference sequence). The CDR3 bases are TGTGCCAGCAGCACCCACCCGACAAGCTCCTATAATTCACCCCTCCACTTT. This encodes CASSTHPTSSYNSPLHF.

In this sample, this clonotype is medium-sized (0.01 to 0.1%). This chain connects TRBV30 to TRBJ2-1, with D uncertain. Germline V gene data show CDR1 as GTSNPN and CDR2 as SVGIG (reference sequence). V was clipped by 2 bases and J by 10 bases, with 21 bases between them. The CDR3 loop spans 15 amino acids. The CDR3 nucleotides are TGTGCCTGGAGTCCAAGGGCCGTTCGGATAGGCGAGCAGTTCTTC. Translation gives CAWSPRAVRIGEQFF.

The V call is TRBV20-1, the J call TRBJ1-2; D gene uncertain. From germline, CDR1 is DFQATT and CDR2 SNEGSKA (reference sequence). Deletions cut 6 bases from V and 4 bases from J, with 15 bases between. The CDR3 has 13 residues. CDR3 sequence reads: CSARLGRTYGYTF. CDR3 bases: TGCAGTGCCCGTCTCGGGAGGACCTATGGCTACACCTTC.

This clonotype was observed a few times. CDR3 amino acids: CASSKGDYGYTF. Written as DNA, the CDR3 is TGTGCCAGTAGTAAAGGGGACTATGGCTACACCTTC. The V call is TRBV19, the J call TRBJ1-2; perhaps TRBD1 as D (5 bases). In germline, CDR1 is LNHDA, CDR2 SQIVND (reference sequence). This CDR3 is built from 12 residues. V lost 4 bases to trimming and J lost 3 bases, with 6 bases between them.